The rows below give T cell receptor beta chains drawn from one sample of a study of Graves' ophthalmopathy and Graves' hyperthyroidism. TCRdb re-called the multiplex PCR reads with MiXCR, one entry per CDR3 protein. The table includes under 400,000 distinct CDR3 sequences, about a sixth detected once. Source material: peripheral blood. These receptors were obtained from an adult man with Graves' ophthalmopathy. The CDR3 runs from the conserved cysteine through the conserved F or W. D genes are given only for firm matches. Clone size is given as how often the clone was seen (once, few, many) or a class if it is expanded.

abundance: many; j_gene: TRBJ2-7; d_gene: -; v_gene: TRBV19; CDR3nt: TGTGCCAGTAGTAGAAACCGGGGCGACGAGCAGTACTTC; CDR3aa: CASSRNRGDEQYF
abundance: many; j_gene: TRBJ2-7; d_gene: TRBD1; v_gene: TRBV29-1; CDR3nt: TGCAGCGTTGTGGGACAGGGAGGCCGGGAGCAGTACTTC; CDR3aa: CSVVGQGGREQYF
abundance: many; j_gene: TRBJ2-7; d_gene: TRBD2; v_gene: TRBV2; CDR3nt: TGTGCCAGCAGTGGACTAGCAAGCTCCTACGAGCAGTACTTC; CDR3aa: CASSGLASSYEQYF
abundance: many; j_gene: TRBJ1-5; d_gene: -; v_gene: TRBV6-2/TRBV6-3; CDR3nt: TGTGCCAGCAGTTACTCAATGGATGGGCAGCCCCAGCATTTT; CDR3aa: CASSYSMDGQPQHF
abundance: many; j_gene: TRBJ1-1; d_gene: -; v_gene: TRBV29-1; CDR3nt: TGCAGCGTTGAAGATCCCCGCCTGGGAGCTTTCTTT; CDR3aa: CSVEDPRLGAFF
abundance: many; j_gene: TRBJ1-1; d_gene: -; v_gene: TRBV15; CDR3nt: TGTGCCACCAGCAGAGATGAGACGCGGACGAACACTGAAGCTTTCTTT; CDR3aa: CATSRDETRTNTEAFF
abundance: many; j_gene: TRBJ2-7; d_gene: TRBD1; v_gene: TRBV6-5; CDR3nt: TGTGCCAGCATGGCGCAGGGGGCTCTCGAGCAGTACTTC; CDR3aa: CASMAQGALEQYF
abundance: few; j_gene: TRBJ1-6; d_gene: TRBD1; v_gene: TRBV30; CDR3nt: TGTGCCTGGAGTGTTCAGGGGGCTTCACCCCTCCACTTT; CDR3aa: CAWSVQGASPLHF
abundance: many; j_gene: TRBJ2-7; d_gene: -; v_gene: TRBV28; CDR3nt: TGTGCCAGCAGTTTCTCGGGGTGGGCCCTAGGGGTCGAGCAGTACTTC; CDR3aa: CASSFSGWALGVEQYF
abundance: many; j_gene: TRBJ2-5; d_gene: TRBD2; v_gene: TRBV9; CDR3nt: TGTGCCAGCAGCGTAGGTTTCGTAGGACTAGTGAAAGAGACCCAGTACTTC; CDR3aa: CASSVGFVGLVKETQYF
abundance: many; j_gene: TRBJ1-1; d_gene: TRBD1; v_gene: TRBV28; CDR3nt: TGTGCCAGCAGGGACGGGGACAGCCAGAACACTGAAGCTTTCTTT; CDR3aa: CASRDGDSQNTEAFF
abundance: many; j_gene: TRBJ2-7; d_gene: TRBD2; v_gene: TRBV27; CDR3nt: TGTGCCAGCAGTTTAGCGGGGGGGACTCCCTACGAGCAGTACTTC; CDR3aa: CASSLAGGTPYEQYF
abundance: many; j_gene: TRBJ2-5; d_gene: -; v_gene: TRBV24-1; CDR3nt: TGTGCCACCAGTGCTCAGGACCAGGGTAGAGAGACCCAGTACTTC; CDR3aa: CATSAQDQGRETQYF
abundance: many; j_gene: TRBJ1-2; d_gene: -; v_gene: TRBV29-1; CDR3nt: TGCAGCGTTGAACAGGCCCAAAGTAACTATGGCTACACCTTC; CDR3aa: CSVEQAQSNYGYTF
abundance: many; j_gene: TRBJ2-7; d_gene: -; v_gene: TRBV30; CDR3nt: TGTGCCTGGAGTGTACTGGAGGGAGGGCAGTACTTC; CDR3aa: CAWSVLEGGQYF
abundance: once; j_gene: TRBJ1-6; d_gene: -; v_gene: TRBV12-3/TRBV12-4; CDR3nt: TGTGCCAGCAGTTTACGTGTGGGGGGAGGTTCACCCCTCCACTTT; CDR3aa: CASSLRVGGGSPLHF